This paragraph covers one T cell receptor beta chain sequence. The data originate from a study of blood T cell repertoires in COVID-19. The repertoire was sequenced with immunoSEQ multiplex PCR; TCRdb's copy has only in-frame clones and lacks some. The sample has over 110,000 clones; roughly 88% are singletons. The V gene's germline CDR1 is LNHDA and CDR2 SQIVND (reference sequence). Trimming stripped 3 bases from V and 1 base from J, with 12 bases between. CDR3 size: 15 residues. The source is a human donor in a cohort sampled during active COVID-19. V usage is TRBV19 and J usage is TRBJ1-1, with no clear D. Source material: peripheral blood. This chain's CDR3 is CASSMARGGNTEAFF. In nucleotides, the CDR3 is TGTGCCAGTAGTATGGCCCGGGGTGGGAACACTGAAGCTTTCTTT.